This TCR beta chain is from a study of blood T cells in healthy people across ages. Through a sample-barcoded 5' primer and a J-beta primer mix, a second PCR was run for roughly 7 to 12 cycles. A minimum of 2.5 million CDR3-containing paired-end reads was obtained for each sample. TCRdb redid the calling of the 5' RACE reads with MiXCR, one entry per CDR3 protein. The table shows 1.5 million to 2 million distinct CDR3 sequences, with 28% occurring only once. Notes on the study in general: Reliance upon unsorted PBMCs precluded definitive naive versus antigen-experienced comparison. TCR beta diversity, measured per million T cells, fell in a roughly linear way with age.

This clonotype showed up many times. Antigen specificity is unknown. The source is a woman under 40 in good health. The sample was blood.

CDR3 amino acids: CASSLAGGPPRIQYF. The CDR3 DNA follows: TGTGCCAGCAGCTTAGCGGGCGGACCCCCTAGAATTCAGTACTTC. The chain combines TRBV7-2 with TRBJ2-4; D unresolved. The CDR3 consists of 15 residues. Looked up from germline, CDR1 is SGHTA and CDR2 is FQGNSA. Trimming took off 0 bases at V and 10 bases at J, with 16 bases between the two ends.